This T cell receptor beta chain was recovered during a study of blood T cell repertoires in COVID-19. As originally analysed: The authors estimated nucleated cell counts from reference gene primer amplification. TCRdb's table, derived via immunoSEQ multiplex PCR, lists solely in-frame clones and lacks some. The DNA gave D and trimming, while V, J and clone size come from that table. Seen here are hundreds of thousands of clones, 89% observed once, and the top ten hold approximately 8.8%. The study drew participants aged about 18 to 95 years from 24 US areas. The V gene lost 0 bases and the J gene lost 3 bases, with 4 bases spanning the gap. The CDR3 contains 13 residues. Germline-derived CDR1 and CDR2 are SGDLS and YYNGEE. Comment on this clone: Other DNA sequences within the sample encode an identical CDR3.

This clonotype originated in a woman between 35 and 50 years old who had recovered from COVID-19. Input material: PBMCs or T cells enriched from blood (not recorded which). J is TRBJ1-3 and V is TRBV9; D is ambiguous. The CDR3 sequence: CASSVGGGNTIYF. The CDR3 region has the DNA TGTGCCAGCAGCGTAGGCGGTGGAAACACCATATATTTT.